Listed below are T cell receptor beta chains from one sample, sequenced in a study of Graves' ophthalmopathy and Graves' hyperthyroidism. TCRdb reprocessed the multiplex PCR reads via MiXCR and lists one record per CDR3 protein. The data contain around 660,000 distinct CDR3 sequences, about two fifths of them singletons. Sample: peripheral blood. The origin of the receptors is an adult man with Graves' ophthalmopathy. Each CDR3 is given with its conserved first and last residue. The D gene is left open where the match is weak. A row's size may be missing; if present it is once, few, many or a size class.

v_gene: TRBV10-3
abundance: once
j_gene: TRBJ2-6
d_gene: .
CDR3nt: TGTGCCAGCAGTGAGGAACAGGGGGCCAACGTCCTGACTTTC
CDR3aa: CASSEEQGANVLTF

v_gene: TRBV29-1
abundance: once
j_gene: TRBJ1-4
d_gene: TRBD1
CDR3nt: TGCAGCAGTGACCGACAGGGAGCTAATGAAAAACTGTTTTTT
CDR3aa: CSSDRQGANEKLFF

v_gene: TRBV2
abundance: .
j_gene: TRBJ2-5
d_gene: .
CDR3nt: TGTGCCAGATATGACAAGGGGAGCGGGACCCAGTACTTC
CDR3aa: CARYDKGSGTQYF

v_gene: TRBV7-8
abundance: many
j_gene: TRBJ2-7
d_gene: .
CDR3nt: TGTGCCAGCAGCTTGAGTCCGACCCTCTACGAGCAGTACTTC
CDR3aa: CASSLSPTLYEQYF

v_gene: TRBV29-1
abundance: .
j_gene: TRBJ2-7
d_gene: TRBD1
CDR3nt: TGCAGCGTCAACAGGGGGCACGAGCAGTACTTC
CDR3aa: CSVNRGHEQYF

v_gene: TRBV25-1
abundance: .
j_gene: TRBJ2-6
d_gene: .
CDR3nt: TGTGCCAGCAGTGAATTTGAGCGCTCTGGGGCCAACGTCCTGACTTTC
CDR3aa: CASSEFERSGANVLTF

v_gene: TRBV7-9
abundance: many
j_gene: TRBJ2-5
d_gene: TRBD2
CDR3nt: TGTGCCAGCAGCCGATGGACTAGCGGGCGTATTTCCGAGACCCAGTACTTC
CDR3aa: CASSRWTSGRISETQYF

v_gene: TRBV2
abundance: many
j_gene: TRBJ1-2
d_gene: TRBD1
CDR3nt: TGTGCCAGCAGCTGGGGACAGGAAAGAAACTATGGCTACACCTTC
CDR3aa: CASSWGQERNYGYTF

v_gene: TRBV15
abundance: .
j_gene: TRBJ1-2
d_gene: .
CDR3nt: TGTGCCACCAGCTTTCAAAGGACATCCCTTGGCGGCTACACCTTC
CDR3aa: CATSFQRTSLGGYTF

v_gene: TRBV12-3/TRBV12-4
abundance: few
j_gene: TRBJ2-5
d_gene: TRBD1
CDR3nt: TGTGCCAGCATTTTGACAGGGGGAGGGGAGACCCAGTACTTC
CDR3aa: CASILTGGGETQYF

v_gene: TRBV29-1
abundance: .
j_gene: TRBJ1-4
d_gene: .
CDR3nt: TGCAGCGGTGGGGGGCTAGCTGAAAAACTGTTTTTT
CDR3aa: CSGGGLAEKLFF

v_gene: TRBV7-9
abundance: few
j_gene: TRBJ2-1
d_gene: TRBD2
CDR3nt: TGTGCCAGCAGCCTTAGGGCTAGCGGGAGCGGTGAGCAGTTCTTC
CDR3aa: CASSLRASGSGEQFF

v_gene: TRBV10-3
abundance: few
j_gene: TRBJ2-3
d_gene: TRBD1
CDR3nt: TGTGCCATCCAGGGACAGATTCTCACAGATACGCAGTATTTT
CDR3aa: CAIQGQILTDTQYF

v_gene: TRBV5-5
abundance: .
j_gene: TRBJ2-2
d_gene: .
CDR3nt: TGTGCCAGCAGACCGGGATCCAACACCGGGGAGCTGTTTTTT
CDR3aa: CASRPGSNTGELFF

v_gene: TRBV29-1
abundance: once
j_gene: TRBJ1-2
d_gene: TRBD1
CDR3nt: TGCAGAGAAGAAGACGGGACAGGGTACTATGGCTACACCTTC
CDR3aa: CREEDGTGYYGYTF

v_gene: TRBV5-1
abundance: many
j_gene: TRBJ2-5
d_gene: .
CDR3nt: TGCGCCAGCAGCTTACGCTCCTGGTACGAGACCCAGTACTTC
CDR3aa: CASSLRSWYETQYF

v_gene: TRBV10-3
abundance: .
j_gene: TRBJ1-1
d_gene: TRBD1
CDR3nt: TGTGCCATCAGTTACTGGTCAGGGGGCGACTCAGCTTTCTTT
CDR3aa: CAISYWSGGDSAFF

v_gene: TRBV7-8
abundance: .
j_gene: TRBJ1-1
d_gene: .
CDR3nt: TGTGCCAGCAGCTTAGGGACAGCGGTGAACACTGAAGCTTTCTTT
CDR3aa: CASSLGTAVNTEAFF

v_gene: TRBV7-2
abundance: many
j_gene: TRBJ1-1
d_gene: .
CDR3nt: TGTGCCAGCAGCTTAAAGGAGGGGACTGAAGCTTTCTTT
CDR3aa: CASSLKEGTEAFF

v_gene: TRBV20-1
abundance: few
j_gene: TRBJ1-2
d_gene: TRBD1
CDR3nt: TGCAGTGCTAGATCTCGGACAGGGGTTAAGTATGGCTACACCTTC
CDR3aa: CSARSRTGVKYGYTF

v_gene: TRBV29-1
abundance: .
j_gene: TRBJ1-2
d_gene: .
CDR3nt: TGCAGCGTTGAAGATTTACTCTACGAGCCAGGCTACACCTTC
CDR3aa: CSVEDLLYEPGYTF

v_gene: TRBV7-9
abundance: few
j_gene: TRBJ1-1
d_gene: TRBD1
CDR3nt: TGTGCCAGCAGCTTAGGCCCGACAGGGTGGGACATGAACACTGAAGCTTTCTTT
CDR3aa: CASSLGPTGWDMNTEAFF

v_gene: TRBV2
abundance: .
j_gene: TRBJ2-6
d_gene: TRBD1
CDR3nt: TGTGCCAGCAGTTATACAGGGGTAAGGGCCAACGTCCTGACTTTC
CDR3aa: CASSYTGVRANVLTF

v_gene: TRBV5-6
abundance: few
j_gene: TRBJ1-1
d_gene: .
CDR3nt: TGTGCCAGCAGCCTACGAATAAGAGCGATTCAGGCTGAAGCTTTCTTT
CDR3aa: CASSLRIRAIQAEAFF

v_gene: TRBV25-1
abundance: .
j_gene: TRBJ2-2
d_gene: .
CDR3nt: TGTGCCAGCAGTGATCCCGGGGGCCGGTGGAGCACCGGGGAGCTGTTTTTT
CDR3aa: CASSDPGGRWSTGELFF

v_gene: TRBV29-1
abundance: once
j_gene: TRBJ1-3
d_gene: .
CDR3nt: TGCAGCGTTGAGGGGGGGGCGGGCTATGGCTACACCATATATTTT
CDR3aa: CSVEGGAGYGYTIYF